This T cell receptor beta chain stems from a study of technical replicates of blood from several donors. The method was immunoSEQ multiplex PCR; TCRdb's version includes in-frame clones alone and lacks a portion of them. Among about 14,000 clones, more than 80% were seen once, and the ten largest hold about 11%. Per the germline V gene, CDR1 is SGHDT and CDR2 is YYEEEE. The CDR3 runs to 16 residues. V was shortened by 0 bases and J by 2 bases, with 12 bases between the two germline ends. This receptor was obtained from a human donor in good health. Sequenced input: PBMCs. V gene TRBV5-6 combines with J gene TRBJ2-1; a weak D match, TRBD1 (6 bases). CDR3 bases: TGTGCCAGCAGCTTGGTTACAGGGAAGGCCTACAATGAGCAGTTCTTC. Amino acid sequence: CASSLVTGKAYNEQFF. Together with reference TRBV5-6 and TRBJ2-1, the CDR3 gives the full variable domain: DAGVTQSPTHLIKTRGQQVTLRCSPKSGHDTVSWYQQALGQGPQFIFQYYEEEERQRGNFPDRFSGHQFPNYSSELNVNALLLGDSALYLCASSLVTGKAYNEQFFGPGTRLTVL.